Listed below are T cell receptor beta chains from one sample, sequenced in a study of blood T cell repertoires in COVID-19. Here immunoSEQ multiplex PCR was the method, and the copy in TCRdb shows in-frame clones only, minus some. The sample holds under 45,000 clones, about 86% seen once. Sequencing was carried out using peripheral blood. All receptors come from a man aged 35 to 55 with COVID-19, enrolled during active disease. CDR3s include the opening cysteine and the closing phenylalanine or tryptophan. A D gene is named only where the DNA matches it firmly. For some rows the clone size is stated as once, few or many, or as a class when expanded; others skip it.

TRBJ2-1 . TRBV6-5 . CASSSLKGVGNEQFF TGTGCCAGCAGTTCTCTTAAGGGGGTCGGGAATGAGCAGTTCTTC
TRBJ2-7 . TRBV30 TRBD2 CAWSDPIAGWYEQYF TGTGCCTGGAGTGACCCCATAGCGGGATGGTACGAGCAGTACTTC
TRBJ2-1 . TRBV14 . CASSLTAGTSLEQFF TGTGCCAGCAGCCTAACTGCGGGAACTAGCCTTGAGCAGTTCTTC
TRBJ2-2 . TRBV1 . CTSSQDSRGSPHGELFF TGCACCAGCAGCCAAGACTCACGCGGCTCCCCCCACGGGGAGCTGTTTTTT
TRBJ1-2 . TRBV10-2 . CASSAAPGANYGYTF TGCGCCAGCAGCGCGGCCCCAGGGGCTAACTATGGCTACACCTTC
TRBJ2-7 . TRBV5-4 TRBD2 CASSSTAAGWGGDQYF TGTGCCAGCAGCTCGACTGCAGCGGGTTGGGGGGGGGACCAGTACTTC
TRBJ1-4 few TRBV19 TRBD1 CASSMWTGKNEKLFF TGTGCCAGTAGTATGTGGACAGGGAAAAATGAAAAACTGTTTTTT
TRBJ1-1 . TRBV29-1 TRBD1 CSATGVSTEAFF TGCAGCGCCACAGGGGTCAGCACTGAAGCTTTCTTT
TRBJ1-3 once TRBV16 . CASSQYVNSGNTIYF TGTGCCAGCAGCCAATATGTCAACTCTGGAAACACCATATATTTT
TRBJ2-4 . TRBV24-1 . CATSDTSNLNIQYF TGTGCCACCAGTGATACTTCTAACCTAAACATTCAGTACTTC
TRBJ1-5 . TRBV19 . CASSTNDRFSGPQHF TGTGCCAGTAGTACGAACGACAGGTTCTCAGGGCCCCAGCATTTT
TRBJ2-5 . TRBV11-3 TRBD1 CASRARTGGMETQYF TGTGCCAGCAGGGCGCGGACAGGGGGGATGGAGACCCAGTACTTC
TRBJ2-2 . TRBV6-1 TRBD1 CASSEVGRGPINTGELFF TGTGCCAGCAGTGAAGTGGGCAGGGGGCCGATTAACACCGGGGAGCTGTTTTTT
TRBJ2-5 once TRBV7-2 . CASRPGRGPQETQYF TGTGCCAGCAGACCCGGGAGGGGGCCCCAAGAGACCCAGTACTTC
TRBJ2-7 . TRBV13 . CASSLAGEQYF TGTGCCAGCAGCCTGGCGGGGGAGCAGTACTTC
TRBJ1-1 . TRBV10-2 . CASSEGGWDTEAFF TGCGCCAGCAGTGAAGGCGGATGGGACACTGAAGCTTTCTTT
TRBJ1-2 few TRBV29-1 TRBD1 CSVEDRHRGKANYGYTF TGCAGCGTTGAAGATCGGCACAGGGGGAAGGCTAACTATGGCTACACCTTC
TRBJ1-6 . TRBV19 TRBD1 CASSTGTGMNSPLHF TGTGCCAGTAGTACCGGGACAGGGATGAATTCACCCCTCCACTTT
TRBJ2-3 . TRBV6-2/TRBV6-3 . CASSFGPSLDTQYF TGTGCCAGCAGTTTTGGGCCTAGCTTAGATACGCAGTATTTT
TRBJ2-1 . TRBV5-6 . CASSRDNEQFF TGTGCCAGCAGCCGGGACAATGAGCAGTTCTTC
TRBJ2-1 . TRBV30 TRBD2 CASLDSGFYNEQFF TGTGCCTCTCTGGATAGCGGGTTCTACAATGAGCAGTTCTTC
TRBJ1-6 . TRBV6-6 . CASSWQGTNSPLHF TGTGCCAGCAGTTGGCAGGGGACAAATTCACCCCTCCACTTT
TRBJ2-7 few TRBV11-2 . CASSPQTGRHEQYF TGTGCCAGCAGCCCTCAGACAGGGAGGCACGAGCAGTACTTC
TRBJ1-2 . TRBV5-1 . CASSTQSGDGYTF TGCGCCAGCAGCACCCAATCAGGGGATGGCTACACCTTC